This T cell receptor (beta chain) was captured by sequencing in a study of circulating and synovial CD4+ cells in juvenile arthritis. Trimming left V 5 bases short and J 0 bases short, with 15 bases between. The CDR3 totals 16 residues. Per the germline V gene, CDR1 is SGHTA and CDR2 is FQGNSA. About this clone itself: Its antigen is unidentified.

Profiled with immunoSEQ multiplex PCR; TCRdb holds only in-frame clones, not every one. The data show 30,000 to 40,000 clones, more than 90% seen once. Study-wide points: The pathogenic-like versus bulk T cell difference escaped Vbeta family analysis. CPL and bulk CD4 samples differed at least tenfold in T cell genomes. These blood cells shared more CDR3 sequences with synovium than bulk blood.

Sequenced input: CD4+ T cells from blood. This chain links TRBV7-2 with TRBJ2-3; D is ambiguous. This clonotype originated in a human donor with juvenile idiopathic arthritis. CDR3 sequence: CASSPRAPTSTDTQYF. CDR3 nucleotides: TGTGCCAGCAGCCCCCGAGCGCCAACTAGCACAGATACGCAGTATTTT.